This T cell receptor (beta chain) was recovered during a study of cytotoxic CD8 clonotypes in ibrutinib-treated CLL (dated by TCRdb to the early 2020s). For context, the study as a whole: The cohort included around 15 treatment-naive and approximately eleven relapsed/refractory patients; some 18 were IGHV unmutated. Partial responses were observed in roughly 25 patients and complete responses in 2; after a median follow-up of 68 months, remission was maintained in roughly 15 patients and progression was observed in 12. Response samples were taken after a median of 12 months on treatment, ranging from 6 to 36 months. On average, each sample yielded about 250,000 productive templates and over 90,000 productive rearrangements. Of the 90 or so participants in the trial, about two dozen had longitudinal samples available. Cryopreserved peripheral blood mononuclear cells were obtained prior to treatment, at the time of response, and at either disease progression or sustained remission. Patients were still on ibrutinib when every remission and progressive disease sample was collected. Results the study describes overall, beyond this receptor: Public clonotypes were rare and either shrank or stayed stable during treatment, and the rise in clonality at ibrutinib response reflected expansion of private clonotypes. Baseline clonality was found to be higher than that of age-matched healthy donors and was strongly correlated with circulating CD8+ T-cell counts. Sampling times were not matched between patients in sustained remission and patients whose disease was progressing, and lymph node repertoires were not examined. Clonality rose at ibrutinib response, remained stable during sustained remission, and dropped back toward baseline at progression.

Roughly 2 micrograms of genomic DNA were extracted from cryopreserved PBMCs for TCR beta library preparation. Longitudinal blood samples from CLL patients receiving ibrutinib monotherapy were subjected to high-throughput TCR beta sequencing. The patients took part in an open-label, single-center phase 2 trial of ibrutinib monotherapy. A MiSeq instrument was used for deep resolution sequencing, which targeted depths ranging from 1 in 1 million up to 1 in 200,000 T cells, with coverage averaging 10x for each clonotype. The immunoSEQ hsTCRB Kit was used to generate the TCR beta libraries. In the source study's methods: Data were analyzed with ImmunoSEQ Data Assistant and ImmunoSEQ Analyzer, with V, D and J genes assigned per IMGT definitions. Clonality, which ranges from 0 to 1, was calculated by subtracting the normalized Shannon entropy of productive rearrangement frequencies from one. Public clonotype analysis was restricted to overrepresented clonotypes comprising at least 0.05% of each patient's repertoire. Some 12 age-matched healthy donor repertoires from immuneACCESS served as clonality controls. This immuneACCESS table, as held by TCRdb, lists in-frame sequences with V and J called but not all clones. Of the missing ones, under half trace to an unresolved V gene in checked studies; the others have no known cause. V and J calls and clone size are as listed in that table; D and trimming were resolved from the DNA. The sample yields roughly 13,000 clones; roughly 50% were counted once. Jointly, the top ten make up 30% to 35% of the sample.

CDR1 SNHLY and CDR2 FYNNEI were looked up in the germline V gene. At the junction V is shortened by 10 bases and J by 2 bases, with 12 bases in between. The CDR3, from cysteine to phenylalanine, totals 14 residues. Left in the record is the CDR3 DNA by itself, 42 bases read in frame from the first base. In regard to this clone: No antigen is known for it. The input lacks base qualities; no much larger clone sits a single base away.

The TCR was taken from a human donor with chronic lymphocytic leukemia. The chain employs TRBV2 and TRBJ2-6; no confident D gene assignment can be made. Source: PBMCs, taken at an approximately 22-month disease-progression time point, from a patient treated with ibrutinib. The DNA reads TGTGCCACCTCTAGGAGCACTGGGGCCAACGTCCTGACTTTC. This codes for CATSRSTGANVLTF.